This T cell receptor beta chain came from a study of shared clonotypes between healthy human individuals. Study context: CD4 naive and memory got three plates each, CD8 naive two, CD8 memory one. Regarding the study as a whole: Sequencing of the sorted subsets was shown by rarefaction to be incomplete despite large depth.

A remark on this clone: Its antigen is still unknown.

The ends lost 0 bases at V and 5 bases at J; junction bases unmatched: 4. Germline V gene lookup returns CDR1 PRHDT and CDR2 FYEKMQ (reference sequence). The CDR3 contains 15 residues. The repertoire was sequenced with immunoSEQ multiplex PCR; TCRdb's copy has only in-frame clones and lacks some. The sample holds some 700,000 clones, less than 95% seen once. The origin of this receptor is a man younger than 30 in good health. Some clones in this sample may be carry-over from other donors' samples. The chain employs TRBV13 and TRBJ2-5; 9 bases map to TRBD1. The sequencing input was memory CD8+ T cells from PBMCs. Subset in this sample: CD45RO+ cells pooled with CCR7-negative TemRA cells. The CDR3 DNA is TGTGCCAGCAGCTTAGGGACAGGGGGTGTGGAGACCCAGTACTTC. It encodes CASSLGTGGVETQYF.